Listed below are T cell receptor beta chains from one sample, sequenced in a study of T-cell reconstitution after alpha-beta-depleted transplantation in children. Each CDR3 protein gets one entry after TCRdb re-called the PCR reads with MiXCR. The table lists a few hundred thousand distinct CDR3 sequences, 10% of them singletons. Sequenced material: PBMCs from the stem cell graft donor, taken from the stem cell graft. Receptors were obtained from a human donor who donated a stem cell graft to a child with acute lymphoblastic leukemia. The CDR3 runs from the conserved cysteine through the conserved F or W. D genes are given only for firm matches. Expanded clones get a size class; other rows say once, few or many, or leave the size out.

>NA|TRBV28|TRBJ1-2|14|NA
TGTGCCAGCAGTTTAAGTCTTAAAAACTATGGCTACACCTTC
CASSLSLKNYGYTF
>NA|TRBV20-1|TRBJ2-7|16|NA
TGCAGTGCTAGTACAGGGGGCGGGAGGGCCTACCCCGAGCAGTACTTC
CSASTGGGRAYPEQYF
>NA|TRBV27|TRBJ1-6|15|few
TGTGCCAGCAGTTTTCAGGGATGGGAGAATTCACCCCTCCACTTT
CASSFQGWENSPLHF
>TRBD1|TRBV28|TRBJ1-4|14|few
TGTGCCAGCAGTTCAGGGGGCGCCGGTGAAAAACTGTTTTTT
CASSSGGAGEKLFF
>TRBD2|TRBV24-1|TRBJ2-1|16|NA
TGTGCCACCAGTGACACCGGGACTAGTACCCCGGGCGAGCAGTTCTTC
CATSDTGTSTPGEQFF
>TRBD2|TRBV2|TRBJ2-2|14|NA
TGTGCCAGCAGTGCGGGAGGGACCACCGGGGAGCTGTTTTTT
CASSAGGTTGELFF
>NA|TRBV5-1|TRBJ2-5|13|many
TGCGCCACCAGGGGGAGGATAGGAGAGACCCAGTACTTC
CATRGRIGETQYF
>NA|TRBV11-2|TRBJ2-1|17|NA
TGTGCCAGCAGCTTAGATTTTTTCTCTGATTCCTACAATGAGCAGTTCTTC
CASSLDFFSDSYNEQFF
>TRBD2|TRBV15|TRBJ2-7|15|NA
TGTGCCACCAGCAGAGTTAGCGGGAGGGCAGGCGAGCAGTACTTC
CATSRVSGRAGEQYF
>NA|TRBV7-9|TRBJ2-2|14|few
TGTGCCAGCAGCCCCCCAGGGGCCCCCGGGGAGCTGTTTTTT
CASSPPGAPGELFF
>TRBD2|TRBV7-3|TRBJ2-3|18|few
TGTGCCAGCAGCTTGGGGACTAGCGGCCCTTTTAGCACAGATACGCAGTATTTT
CASSLGTSGPFSTDTQYF
>NA|TRBV5-1|TRBJ1-2|13|few
TGCGCCAGCAGCTTGGCCGTCGGAGAGGGCTACACCTTC
CASSLAVGEGYTF
>TRBD1|TRBV5-1|TRBJ2-1|13|many
TGCGCCAGCAGCTTGCAGGGGGACAATGAGCAGTTCTTC
CASSLQGDNEQFF
>TRBD2|TRBV7-3|TRBJ2-2|17|NA
TGTGCCAGCAGCTTAAGTAGGCTAGCGGCGAACACCGGGGAGCTGTTTTTT
CASSLSRLAANTGELFF
>TRBD2|TRBV10-3|TRBJ2-2|16|few
TGTGCCATCAACGTACTAGCGGGGACGAACACCGGGGAGCTGTTTTTT
CAINVLAGTNTGELFF
>NA|TRBV5-6|TRBJ2-1|15|NA
TGTGCCAGCAGCTGGGACTTTATAGATGACAATGAGCAGTTCTTC
CASSWDFIDDNEQFF
>NA|TRBV29-1|TRBJ1-1|12|NA
TGCAGCGTTACCAGAGCGAACACTGAAGCTTTCTTT
CSVTRANTEAFF
>NA|TRBV20-1|TRBJ1-1|14|few
TGCAGTGCTAGACGGGGAGGGGGAAGCACTGAAGCTTTCTTT
CSARRGGGSTEAFF
>NA|TRBV5-6|TRBJ2-1|15|NA
TGTGCCAGCAGCTTCCTCTGGGGACGCGACAATGAGCAGTTCTTC
CASSFLWGRDNEQFF
>TRBD2|TRBV7-2|TRBJ2-7|13|few
TGTGCCAGCAGATCCCCTAGCGGCTACGAGCAGTACTTC
CASRSPSGYEQYF
>TRBD1|TRBV29-1|TRBJ2-2|16|many
TGCAGCGCCAGAACCCGGGACAGAGGATTGGGCGGGGAGCTGTTTTTT
CSARTRDRGLGGELFF
>NA|TRBV3-1|TRBJ1-5|15|NA
TGTGCCAGCAGCCCCCAATCAGATGCGAATCAGCCCCAGCATTTT
CASSPQSDANQPQHF
>NA|TRBV3-1|TRBJ1-4|13|NA
TGTGCCAGCAGCCATCGCCGGGGTGAAAAACTGTTTTTT
CASSHRRGEKLFF
>TRBD1|TRBV18|TRBJ2-4|17|few
TGTGCCAGCTCACCGGGACAGGGGAAGGAAGCCAAAAACATTCAGTACTTC
CASSPGQGKEAKNIQYF
>NA|TRBV20-1|TRBJ2-7|14|few
TGCAGTGCCGAGGGGGGAATAGGCTCCTACGAGCAGTACTTC
CSAEGGIGSYEQYF
>NA|TRBV28|TRBJ1-5|13|many
TGTGCCACGGACCGGGGAAGGGGTCAGCCCCAGCATTTT
CATDRGRGQPQHF
>TRBD2|TRBV7-9|TRBJ2-7|16|NA
TGTGCCAGCAGCTTTAGCGGGATTGGCCTCGGGGGGGAGCAGTACTTC
CASSFSGIGLGGEQYF
>TRBD1|TRBV29-1|TRBJ2-4|12|few
TGCAGCGTTGAGCAGGGGGAAAACATTCAGTACTTC
CSVEQGENIQYF
>NA|TRBV27|TRBJ2-7|13|NA
TGTGCCAGCAGATCCTTGCGGACCTCCGAGCAGTACTTC
CASRSLRTSEQYF
>NA|TRBV29-1|TRBJ2-3|14|few
TGCAGCGTGGAGGACACGGTCCGCACAGATACGCAGTATTTT
CSVEDTVRTDTQYF
>NA|TRBV7-9|TRBJ2-3|15|NA
TGTGCCAGCAGCTCCGCCGGGGAGATCGGGGGTACGCAGTATTTT
CASSSAGEIGGTQYF
>NA|TRBV14|TRBJ2-3|14|NA
TGTGCCAGCAGCCCTCGGATACCCACAGATACGCAGTATTTT
CASSPRIPTDTQYF
>NA|TRBV3-1|TRBJ2-5|14|many
TGTGCCAGCAGCGTGTCTGGAGGATACGAGACCCAGTACTTC
CASSVSGGYETQYF
>TRBD2|TRBV20-1|TRBJ2-7|16|NA
TGCAGTGCTAGTGGGGCTAGCGGGTTCAGCTCCTACGAGCAGTACTTC
CSASGASGFSSYEQYF
>TRBD2|TRBV6-1|TRBJ2-3|13|many
TGTGCCACCCGGACTAGCGGCGGAGATACGCAGTATTTT
CATRTSGGDTQYF
>NA|TRBV4-3|TRBJ2-1|15|few
TGCGCCAGCAGCCAAGTTCTAGATTCCTACAATGAGCAGTTCTTC
CASSQVLDSYNEQFF
>TRBD2|TRBV20-1|TRBJ2-3|15|few
TGCAGTGCTAGAGATGGGGGACTAGCGGAAGATACGCAGTATTTT
CSARDGGLAEDTQYF
>NA|TRBV24-1|TRBJ2-2|18|few
TGTGCCACCAGTGACTCTAACCGGGGTATGAGGGGCACCGGGGAGCTGTTTTTT
CATSDSNRGMRGTGELFF
>NA|TRBV5-1|TRBJ1-1|14|few
TGCGCCAGCAGCTTGTGGGGTACGGACACTGAAGCTTTCTTT
CASSLWGTDTEAFF
>TRBD1|TRBV5-5|TRBJ2-5|15|NA
TGTGCCAGCAGCTTGGTGGACAGGGTGGCAGAGACCCAGTACTTC
CASSLVDRVAETQYF
>NA|TRBV2|TRBJ2-6|19|NA
TGTGCCAGCACAAATCGGTCCAGGGCCCCCCTCTCTGGGGCCAACGTCCTGACTTTC
CASTNRSRAPLSGANVLTF
>TRBD2|TRBV7-8|TRBJ2-1|16|many
TGTGCCAGCAGCGCACACCTAGCGGCAACCTACAATGAGCAGTTCTTC
CASSAHLAATYNEQFF
>NA|TRBV6-5|TRBJ2-5|15|few
TGTGCCAGCAGTTACTCGTCCGCAGGCCCAGAGACCCAGTACTTC
CASSYSSAGPETQYF
>NA|TRBV7-9|TRBJ2-7|15|NA
TGTGCCAGCAGCCCTCCCTTGGACAGAACCTACGAGCAGTACTTC
CASSPPLDRTYEQYF
>NA|TRBV11-1|TRBJ2-1|16|few
TGTGCCAGCAGCTTAGTTCCGGGGCCCTCCTACAATGAGCAGTTCTTC
CASSLVPGPSYNEQFF
>TRBD2|TRBV20-1|TRBJ2-1|15|NA
TGCAGTGCGGGTACGCCGGGACTACCGTACAATGAGCAGTTCTTC
CSAGTPGLPYNEQFF
>NA|TRBV4-2|TRBJ1-1|14|many
TGTGCCAGCAGCCAAGACCCTATGAACACTGAAGCTTTCTTT
CASSQDPMNTEAFF
>TRBD2|TRBV5-1|TRBJ2-5|16|many
TGCGCCAGCAGCTTGAACAGCGGGAAACCCACCGAGACCCAGTACTTC
CASSLNSGKPTETQYF
>NA|TRBV29-1|TRBJ2-1|15|NA
TGCAGCGTTGAAGCCCTCAGGGGGACTAGGGATGAGCAGTTCTTC
CSVEALRGTRDEQFF
>NA|TRBV25-1|TRBJ2-1|14|few
TGTGCCAGCAGTTTTCAAGCGGCACGGGATGAGCAGTTCTTC
CASSFQAARDEQFF
>NA|TRBV30|TRBJ1-1|13|few
TGTGCCTGGGTAGTAGGGTCGGGCACTGAAGCTTTCTTT
CAWVVGSGTEAFF
>NA|TRBV5-1|TRBJ1-5|15|NA
TGCGCCAGCAGCTTACAGGGCGGCCTGAATCAGCCCCAGCATTTT
CASSLQGGLNQPQHF
>TRBD2|TRBV20-1|TRBJ2-1|16|few
TGCAGTGCTAACTCCAGACTAGCGGGAGACGGGCTTGAGCAGTTCTTC
CSANSRLAGDGLEQFF
>NA|TRBV2|TRBJ2-3|12|NA
TGTGCCAGCAGTGGGTTCGGGGATACGCAGTATTTT
CASSGFGDTQYF
>NA|TRBV5-6|TRBJ2-5|14|NA
TGTGCCAGCAGCTTGAATCCCGGGGGAGAGACCCAGTACTTC
CASSLNPGGETQYF
>NA|TRBV28|TRBJ1-3|13|NA
TGTGCCATCAGCCCCTGGATCGGAAACACCATATATTTT
CAISPWIGNTIYF
>NA|TRBV7-6|TRBJ2-3|13|many
TGTGCCAGCAGCGGGACTAGCACAGATACGCAGTATTTT
CASSGTSTDTQYF
>NA|TRBV5-6|TRBJ2-7|16|few
TGTGCCAGCAGCTTTCGCCCAGTTGGGAACTCCTACGAGCAGTACTTC
CASSFRPVGNSYEQYF
>NA|TRBV4-1|TRBJ2-2|15|NA
TGCGCCAGCAGCCAAGGGACAGCGAACACCGGGGAGCTGTTTTTT
CASSQGTANTGELFF